This T cell receptor (beta chain) was captured in a study of cytomegalovirus exposure and HLA in healthy donors. Turning to the study itself: HLA-typed donors contributed some 87 million unique TCRs, which were held in an early data release.

About this clone itself: The antigen remains unidentified.

General observations from the study: Productive rates of about 87% or about 30% were seen for most TCR beta V segments in an earlier analysis. It was reported that TCR beta sequences correctly inferred the HLA-A and HLA-B alleles for most subjects.

The PCR made use of 60 Vbeta and 13 Jbeta primers. TCRdb's copy holds only in-frame clones and misses some; the assay was immunoSEQ multiplex PCR. Of about 200,000 clones listed, 70% are singletons. At sampling all donors were nominally healthy, likely with unrecorded immune exposures. Germline loops: CDR1 LNHDA, CDR2 SQIVND (reference sequence). The CDR3 extends over 13 amino acids. Deletions cut 4 bases from V and 11 bases from J, with 17 bases between. This clonotype was obtained from a man between 35 and 55 years old in good health and CMV-seropositive. The rearrangement uses TRBV19 and TRBJ1-1, with a tentative D call TRBD1 (5 bases). Material for sequencing was PBMCs. In DNA form, the CDR3 reads TGTGCCAGTAGTAAAGGGGTGGGCCCCGAGGCTTTCTTT. Amino acid sequence: CASSKGVGPEAFF.